This T cell receptor (beta chain) was captured in a study of PD-1 blockade in classical Hodgkin lymphoma. The data were produced by immunoSEQ multiplex PCR, yet TCRdb's version contains in-frame clones alone and is incomplete. The sample yields roughly 50,000 clones, around 91% seen once. Notes on this clone: Its specificity is not known.

Stated time point: cycle 4 day 1 (C4D1), after around six weeks of nivolumab. Each patient relapsed following autologous stem cell transplantation, and prior brentuximab vedotin exposure differed. Study conclusions and caveats: CD4+ TCR diversity rose significantly by C4D1, and CD8+ TCR diversity did not. Whoever responded completely had baseline diversity much like that seen in newly diagnosed patients. Patients excluded were those beginning nivolumab under 1 year after ASCT.

This clonotype originated in a human donor with classical Hodgkin lymphoma. The source material was peripheral blood mononuclear cells (PBMCs), sampled before the fourth cycle of nivolumab.

The CDR3 region has the DNA TGTGCCAGCAGCTTAGGCGTTTTGCGACAGCAAGCTTTCTTT. Residues: CASSLGVLRQQAFF. The J gene is TRBJ1-1, the V gene TRBV7-9, with TRBD1 as a possible D gene (5 bases). Per germline, CDR1 SEHNR and CDR2 FQNEAQ (reference sequence). This CDR3 contains 14 residues. V was shortened by 1 base and J by 9 bases, with 15 bases between the two germline ends.